The entry below gives a single T cell receptor beta chain sequence along with its context. V lost 1 base and J lost 1, with 4 bases in between. The germline V gene has CDR1 LNHDA and CDR2 SQIVND (reference sequence). CDR3 length: 13 amino acids. The data originate from a study of blood T cell repertoires in COVID-19. The data were produced by immunoSEQ multiplex PCR, yet TCRdb's version contains in-frame clones alone and is incomplete. The table shows just over 200,000 clones, with about nine tenths occurring only once. V usage is TRBV19 and J usage is TRBJ1-1, with unresolved D. The sequence derives from a man older than 75 with acute or convalescent COVID-19. Input material: peripheral blood. CDR3 amino acids: CASSIGENTEAFF. CDR3 DNA sequence: TGTGCCAGTAGTATAGGAGAGAACACTGAAGCTTTCTTT.